These T cell receptor beta chains were read from a single sample in a study of regulatory and conventional T cells in RAG deficiency. TCRdb keeps only in-frame clones here, not all; method: immunoSEQ multiplex PCR. The repertoire holds tens of thousands of clones, with around 97% as singletons. These data were also reused for a study on regulatory T cells.

Sequences were obtained from CD25- CD4+ T cells sorted from blood. These receptors came from a human donor in good health. The CDR3 runs from the conserved cysteine through the conserved F or W. The D gene is left open where the match is weak. Expanded clones get a size class; other rows say once, few or many, or leave the size out.

v_call: TRBV18
d_call: -
clone_size: -
j_call: TRBJ1-1
cdr3_aa: CASSPRWGENTEAFF
cdr3_nt: TGTGCCAGCTCACCACGCTGGGGGGAGAACACTGAAGCTTTCTTT

v_call: TRBV30
d_call: TRBD2
clone_size: -
j_call: TRBJ2-5
cdr3_aa: CAWSQLAGGMETQYF
cdr3_nt: TGTGCCTGGAGTCAACTAGCGGGGGGGATGGAGACCCAGTACTTC

v_call: TRBV4-2
d_call: -
clone_size: -
j_call: TRBJ2-3
cdr3_aa: CASSQNSLSTDTQYF
cdr3_nt: TGTGCCAGCAGCCAAAACAGCCTTAGCACAGATACGCAGTATTTT

v_call: TRBV5-4
d_call: -
clone_size: -
j_call: TRBJ1-2
cdr3_aa: CASSLDRDYGYTF
cdr3_nt: TGTGCCAGCAGCTTGGACCGGGACTATGGCTACACCTTC

v_call: TRBV5-1
d_call: -
clone_size: -
j_call: TRBJ2-2
cdr3_aa: CASSLDTGHTSNTGELFF
cdr3_nt: TGCGCCAGCAGCTTGGACACGGGACATACCTCGAACACCGGGGAGCTGTTTTTT

v_call: TRBV10-3
d_call: -
clone_size: -
j_call: TRBJ1-1
cdr3_aa: CAISESAARGRGFSEAFF
cdr3_nt: TGTGCCATCAGTGAGTCCGCCGCCAGGGGTAGAGGTTTTTCTGAAGCTTTCTTT

v_call: TRBV30
d_call: -
clone_size: -
j_call: TRBJ1-1
cdr3_aa: CAWSSVSEAFF
cdr3_nt: TGTGCCTGGAGCTCAGTCTCTGAAGCTTTCTTT

v_call: TRBV5-6
d_call: -
clone_size: -
j_call: TRBJ2-5
cdr3_aa: CASSLAFVETQYF
cdr3_nt: TGTGCCAGCAGCTTGGCCTTCGTTGAGACCCAGTACTTC

v_call: TRBV7-2
d_call: TRBD1
clone_size: -
j_call: TRBJ1-4
cdr3_aa: CASSSLGQKPTNEKLFF
cdr3_nt: TGTGCCAGCAGCTCCCTGGGACAGAAACCAACTAATGAAAAACTGTTTTTT

v_call: TRBV7-8
d_call: -
clone_size: -
j_call: TRBJ2-6
cdr3_aa: CASIPGAGYPSGANVLTF
cdr3_nt: TGTGCCAGCATCCCAGGGGCAGGGTACCCATCTGGGGCCAACGTCCTGACTTTC

v_call: TRBV5-1
d_call: TRBD1
clone_size: -
j_call: TRBJ1-2
cdr3_aa: CASSSDRGYGYTF
cdr3_nt: TGCGCCAGCAGCAGTGACAGGGGCTATGGCTACACCTTC

v_call: TRBV4-1
d_call: TRBD1
clone_size: -
j_call: TRBJ1-1
cdr3_aa: CASSQDGAGGSGNTEAFF
cdr3_nt: TGCGCCAGCAGCCAAGATGGGGCAGGGGGCTCGGGGAACACTGAAGCTTTCTTT

v_call: TRBV18
d_call: TRBD1
clone_size: -
j_call: TRBJ2-2
cdr3_aa: CASSPGQAVRTGELFF
cdr3_nt: TGTGCCAGCTCACCGGGACAGGCAGTTCGGACCGGGGAGCTGTTTTTT

v_call: TRBV9
d_call: TRBD2
clone_size: -
j_call: TRBJ2-2
cdr3_aa: CASSVEGGTSGRANTGELFF
cdr3_nt: TGTGCCAGCAGCGTAGAAGGGGGGACTAGCGGGCGCGCGAACACCGGGGAGCTGTTTTTT

v_call: TRBV7-9
d_call: -
clone_size: -
j_call: TRBJ1-5
cdr3_aa: CASSLVRLNSNQPQHF
cdr3_nt: TGTGCCAGCAGCTTAGTGAGGCTGAATAGCAATCAGCCCCAGCATTTT

v_call: TRBV5-1
d_call: TRBD1
clone_size: -
j_call: TRBJ1-1
cdr3_aa: CASSLVGGENTEAFF
cdr3_nt: TGCGCCAGCAGCTTGGTAGGGGGCGAGAACACTGAAGCTTTCTTT

v_call: TRBV29-1
d_call: -
clone_size: -
j_call: TRBJ1-6
cdr3_aa: CSVANSGDSPLHF
cdr3_nt: TGCAGCGTGGCTAATTCAGGTGATTCACCCCTCCACTTT

v_call: TRBV12-5
d_call: -
clone_size: -
j_call: TRBJ1-5
cdr3_aa: CASGLAGRGQPQHF
cdr3_nt: TGTGCTAGTGGTTTGGCGGGGAGAGGACAGCCCCAGCATTTT

v_call: TRBV30
d_call: -
clone_size: -
j_call: TRBJ2-6
cdr3_aa: CAWSVSSGANVLTF
cdr3_nt: TGTGCCTGGAGTGTGAGCTCTGGGGCCAACGTCCTGACTTTC

v_call: TRBV6-1
d_call: -
clone_size: once
j_call: TRBJ2-4
cdr3_aa: CASRENAGAKNIQYF
cdr3_nt: TGTGCCAGCAGAGAAAACGCAGGGGCCAAAAACATTCAGTACTTC

v_call: TRBV28
d_call: TRBD1
clone_size: once
j_call: TRBJ2-3
cdr3_aa: CASTTPGDRVHTQYF
cdr3_nt: TGTGCCAGCACCACTCCAGGGGACAGGGTCCATACGCAGTATTTT

v_call: TRBV19
d_call: -
clone_size: -
j_call: TRBJ1-1
cdr3_aa: CASRSGVFTAFF
cdr3_nt: TGTGCCAGTAGATCAGGTGTGTTCACAGCTTTCTTT

v_call: TRBV10-3
d_call: TRBD2
clone_size: -
j_call: TRBJ2-1
cdr3_aa: CAISESGGVAEQFF
cdr3_nt: TGTGCCATCAGTGAGTCGGGGGGGGTGGCAGAGCAGTTCTTC

v_call: TRBV9
d_call: TRBD1
clone_size: -
j_call: TRBJ2-7
cdr3_aa: CASSLHPGQGARYEQYF
cdr3_nt: TGTGCCAGCAGCTTACATCCGGGACAGGGGGCGCGGTACGAGCAGTACTTC

v_call: TRBV19
d_call: -
clone_size: -
j_call: TRBJ2-5
cdr3_aa: CASSIVASEGTQYF
cdr3_nt: TGTGCCAGTAGTATAGTGGCTAGCGAGGGGACCCAGTACTTC

v_call: TRBV7-6
d_call: -
clone_size: -
j_call: TRBJ1-5
cdr3_aa: CASSLAPRQVFNQPQHF
cdr3_nt: TGTGCCAGCAGCTTAGCGCCTCGACAGGTTTTTAATCAGCCCCAGCATTTT

v_call: TRBV7-2
d_call: -
clone_size: -
j_call: TRBJ1-6
cdr3_aa: CASSLTQGSYNSPLHF
cdr3_nt: TGTGCCAGCAGCTTAACCCAGGGCTCCTATAATTCACCCCTCCACTTT

v_call: TRBV7-9
d_call: TRBD1
clone_size: -
j_call: TRBJ1-2
cdr3_aa: CASSGDREYGYTF
cdr3_nt: TGTGCCAGCAGCGGCGACAGGGAATATGGCTACACCTTC

v_call: TRBV5-1
d_call: -
clone_size: -
j_call: TRBJ2-7
cdr3_aa: CASSLEDIAEQYF
cdr3_nt: TGCGCCAGCAGCTTGGAGGACATAGCCGAGCAGTACTTC

v_call: TRBV5-6
d_call: -
clone_size: few
j_call: TRBJ1-3
cdr3_aa: CASSFGGNTIYF
cdr3_nt: TGTGCCAGCAGCTTCGGTGGAAACACCATATATTTT

v_call: TRBV23-1
d_call: -
clone_size: -
j_call: TRBJ1-2
cdr3_aa: CASSLSQGWGYTF
cdr3_nt: TGCGCCAGCAGTCTATCACAGGGTTGGGGCTACACCTTC

v_call: TRBV30
d_call: TRBD1
clone_size: -
j_call: TRBJ1-1
cdr3_aa: CAWSANRGRKAFF
cdr3_nt: TGTGCCTGGAGTGCCAACAGGGGGAGGAAAGCTTTCTTT

v_call: TRBV2
d_call: -
clone_size: -
j_call: TRBJ1-2
cdr3_aa: CASSGQGNGYTF
cdr3_nt: TGTGCCAGCAGTGGGCAGGGTAATGGCTACACCTTC

v_call: TRBV2
d_call: -
clone_size: -
j_call: TRBJ2-5
cdr3_aa: CASKGTNQETQYF
cdr3_nt: TGTGCCAGCAAGGGGACAAACCAAGAGACCCAGTACTTC

v_call: TRBV28
d_call: -
clone_size: -
j_call: TRBJ2-7
cdr3_aa: CASSLTGNPSYEQYF
cdr3_nt: TGTGCCAGCAGTTTAACGGGGAACCCTTCCTACGAGCAGTACTTC

v_call: TRBV6-5
d_call: TRBD1
clone_size: -
j_call: TRBJ1-5
cdr3_aa: CASRPGTAYNQPQHF
cdr3_nt: TGTGCCAGCAGACCCGGGACAGCGTATAATCAGCCCCAGCATTTT

v_call: TRBV9
d_call: -
clone_size: -
j_call: TRBJ1-5
cdr3_aa: CASSVAPGSNQPQHF
cdr3_nt: TGTGCCAGCAGCGTAGCCCCGGGGAGCAATCAGCCCCAGCATTTT

v_call: TRBV10-1
d_call: TRBD1
clone_size: -
j_call: TRBJ2-7
cdr3_aa: CASSKGQGGEQYF
cdr3_nt: TGCGCCAGCAGTAAGGGACAGGGGGGCGAGCAGTACTTC

v_call: TRBV27
d_call: TRBD1
clone_size: -
j_call: TRBJ1-4
cdr3_aa: CASSSGQGVEKLFF
cdr3_nt: TGTGCCAGCAGTTCGGGACAGGGAGTTGAAAAACTGTTTTTT